The sequence of this TCR beta chain was determined in a study of radiation and T cells in renal cell carcinoma. Study summary: Nephrectomy followed 15 Gy stereotactic body radiation by 4 weeks. Study findings and constraints: From baseline, blood top tumor clonotypes peaked at 2 weeks post-radiation.

Noted time point: blood 2 weeks post-SBRT. Stated treatment: 15 Gy SBRT to primary tumor, nephrectomy 4 weeks later. Serial blood draws occurred at baseline and 2 and 4 weeks post-SBRT. The patient's renal cell carcinoma had clear cell pathology. Produced via immunoSEQ multiplex PCR; TCRdb's table is partial and in-frame only. The sample consists of 25,000 to 30,000 clones, 65% to 85% of them appearing once. Of note for this clone: Its antigen is not known.

The CDR3 covers 18 residues. V dropped 4 bases and J dropped 4; count of bases not matched to a gene: 13. The V gene's germline CDR1 is SGHAT and CDR2 FQNNGV. The specimen comprised blood, sampled from a patient whose treatment included radiotherapy and nephrectomy. The rearrangement uses TRBV11-2 and TRBJ2-3, with 11 nucleotides matching TRBD2. This clonotype was sampled from a man between 60 and 75 years old with renal cell carcinoma. The CDR3 sequence is CASSSYPLGSGRADTQYF. The CDR3 DNA is TGTGCCAGCAGCTCATACCCTCTCGGTAGCGGGAGGGCAGATACGCAGTATTTT.